A single sample is the source of the 30 T cell receptor beta chains below, sequenced in a study of T-cell memory formation after mild COVID-19 (dated by TCRdb to about 2021). The library was generated by 5' RACE. Sequenced using an Illumina NovaSeq 6000. Using fastp trimming at Q25 and MiXCR clonotype assembly, TCRdb reanalyzed the public sequencing data and kept in-frame beta chains. Rows matching on CDR3 protein sequence are summarized as one entry with the most common DNA and genes. The sample table shows about half a million distinct CDR3 sequences, and about 20% are seen once. The ten largest account for roughly 12% of the sample. Sequencing used PBMCs or a T cell subset sorted from them (not recorded which). The receptors stem from an adult woman who had mild COVID-19 (a few samples of this study predate the infection). The sample titles of this study are shuffled in the database, so cell type and time point are left out; the donor was told from shared clones.

This chain connects TRBV12-3 or TRBV12-4 to TRBJ1-5; D gene uncertain. The CDR3 has 13 amino acids. V gave up 3 bases and J gave up 9 bases, with 12 bases separating them. CDR3 sequence: CASSLERVRPQHF. The CDR3 DNA reads as TGTGCCAGCAGTTTGGAGAGGGTTCGGCCCCAGCATTTT.

This clonotype appeared a few times. The V gene is TRBV15, the J gene TRBJ2-5; the D gene is possibly TRBD2 (7 bases). This CDR3 is built from 14 residues. Trimming shortened V by 6 bases and J by 2 bases, and 13 bases separated the two germline ends. Germline V gives CDR1 LNHNV, CDR2 YYDKDF (reference sequence). The CDR3 DNA reads as TGTGCCACCAGTTCCGGGGGGACACAAGAGACCCAGTACTTC. Translated: CATSSGGTQETQYF.

This clonotype was counted only a few times. This rearrangement joins TRBV18 to TRBJ2-1; TRBD2 might be the D (5 bases). Germline V gives CDR1 KGHSH, CDR2 LQKENI. CDR3 length equals 17 residues. Trimming cost V 5 bases and J 1 base, with 18 bases left between them. CDR3 bases: TGTGCCAGCTCATCCGGCCAGAAACGGGGTTCCTACAATGAGCAGTTCTTC. Translating it yields CASSSGQKRGSYNEQFF. The full variable domain, rest sourced from reference TRBV18 and TRBJ2-1, is NAGVMQNPRHLVRRRGQEARLRCSPMKGHSHVYWYRQLPEEGLKFMVYLQKENIIDESGMPKERFSAEFPKEGPSILRIQQVVRGDSAAYFCASSSGQKRGSYNEQFFGPGTRLTVL.

This clonotype was seen a few times. The rearrangement uses TRBV7-9 and TRBJ2-7, with D unresolved. This CDR3 is built from 11 residues. Germline lookup yields CDR1 SEHNR and CDR2 FQNEAQ (reference sequence). The ends were cut back, 9 bases at V and 3 bases at J, with 9 bases in the middle. The CDR3 loop is CASRKLYEQYF. The CDR3 nucleotides are TGTGCCAGTCGAAAGCTCTACGAGCAGTACTTC.

This clonotype turned up a few times. The chain uses TRBV7-6 and TRBJ2-2; TRBD2 aligns across 11 bases. CDR3 size: 17 residues. Germline lookup yields CDR1 SGHVS and CDR2 FNYEAQ. The junction had 7 bases not matched to a gene; V was cut back by 2 bases and J by 5 bases. This CDR3 reads CASSLKTSGDKTGELFF. The CDR3, as DNA: TGTGCCAGCAGCTTAAAGACTAGCGGGGATAAGACCGGGGAGCTGTTTTTT.

This clonotype has more than one count but fewer than ten. V gene TRBV7-8 combines with J gene TRBJ2-3, with D maybe TRBD2 (5 bases). The CDR3 has 14 residues. Trimming pared 2 bases from V and 7 bases from J, leaving 13 bases between. Germline values: CDR1 SGHVS, CDR2 FQNEAQ. The CDR3 nucleotides read TGTGCCAGCAGCTTACCGACCGGGGAATATACGCAGTATTTT. Protein: CASSLPTGEYTQYF. Variable domain in full (rest from reference TRBV7-8 and TRBJ2-3): GAGVSQSPRYKVAKRGQDVALRCDPISGHVSLFWYQQALGQGPEFLTYFQNEAQLDKSGLPSDRFFAERPEGSVSTLKIQRTQQEDSAVYLCASSLPTGEYTQYFGPGTRLTVL.

This clonotype was seen repeatedly, ten times or more. This rearrangement joins TRBV21-1 to TRBJ2-1; the DNA was not used to check the table's D call, TRBD1. TRBV21-1 is assigned pseudogene status. CDR3 length: 13 amino acids. Here the CDR3 DNA reads TGTGCCAGCAACGGGACAGCCTTTAATGAGCAGTTCTTC. As protein: CASNGTAFNEQFF.

The chain couples TRBV29-1 to TRBJ1-2; D ambiguous. CDR1 SQVTM and CDR2 ANQGSEA come from the germline V gene. The CDR3 is made up of 13 amino acids. V was shortened by 2 bases and J by 2 bases, with 9 bases between the two germline ends. The CDR3 loop reads CSVERAYNYGYTF. The DNA of the CDR3 is TGCAGCGTTGAAAGAGCCTACAACTATGGCTACACCTTC. The complete variable domain, with remaining parts taken from reference TRBV29-1 and TRBJ1-2, reads SAVISQKPSRDICQRGTSLTIQCQVDSQVTMMFWYRQQPGQSLTLIATANQGSEATYESGFVIDKFPISRPNLTFSTLTVSNMSPEDSSIYLCSVERAYNYGYTFGSGTRLTVV.

This clonotype showed up just a few times. This chain joins TRBV20-1 and TRBJ1-2; TRBD1 is a possible D gene (5 bases). The CDR3 is made up of 17 amino acids. The V gene's germline CDR1 is DFQATT and CDR2 SNEGSKA (reference sequence). Trimming took off 6 bases at V and 0 bases at J, with 23 bases between the two ends. The CDR3 coding sequence is TGCAGTGCAACCTGGTGGGATCGGGGACTATCTAACTATGGCTACACCTTC. This encodes CSATWWDRGLSNYGYTF.

The chain carries TRBV27 and TRBJ2-7; no definite D call. Germline V gene lookup returns CDR1 MNHEY and CDR2 SMNVEV (reference sequence). CDR3 length equals 15 residues. The V gene lost 5 bases and the J gene lost 2 bases, with 16 bases spanning the gap. This CDR3 is CASSIFSATTYEQYF. CDR3 bases: TGTGCCAGCAGTATCTTTTCGGCGACCACCTACGAGCAGTACTTC.

This clonotype was seen repeatedly, ten times or more. CDR3 nucleotide sequence: TGTGCCAGCAGCTTATTGCCGAAACTCGACCTAGCCAAAAACATTCAGTACTTC. Its protein product is CASSLLPKLDLAKNIQYF. The chain links TRBV7-2 to TRBJ2-4; no clear D gene. Germline V CDR1 and CDR2: SGHTA, FQGNSA. The CDR3 has 18 residues. The V end lost 2 bases, the J end lost 0 bases, and 17 bases lay between the germline ends.

This clonotype was seen more than once but under ten times. The chain couples TRBV12-3 or TRBV12-4 to TRBJ1-5; D is unclear. The CDR3 runs to 14 residues. Trimming took off 6 bases at V and 0 bases at J, with 9 bases between the two ends. In DNA, the CDR3 is TGTGCCAGCAGCCTAAGGCATAGCAATCAGCCCCAGCATTTT. Translation gives CASSLRHSNQPQHF.

This clonotype was observed a few times. This rearrangement joins TRBV11-2 to TRBJ1-2, with 10 bases lining up with TRBD1. After removal of 6 bases from V and 6 bases from J, the junction contained 10 bases not matched to a gene. In germline, CDR1 is SGHAT, CDR2 FQNNGV. The CDR3 loop spans 15 amino acids. The CDR3 loop is CASRAGTGVYDGYTF. DNA of the CDR3: TGTGCCAGCAGGGCCGGGACAGGGGTATATGATGGCTACACCTTC.

The gene calls are TRBV20-1 and TRBJ1-2; D not resolved. The CDR3 loop spans 13 amino acids. V was trimmed by 3 bases and J by 6 bases, leaving 14 bases between them. Germline lookup yields CDR1 DFQATT and CDR2 SNEGSKA (reference sequence). CDR3: CSARNQGSHGYTF. The CDR3 DNA follows: TGCAGTGCTAGGAATCAAGGTTCCCATGGCTACACCTTC.

This chain's CDR3 is CATGQSTDTQYF. In DNA, the CDR3 is TGTGCCACCGGACAGAGCACAGATACGCAGTATTTT. The V gene is TRBV24-1, the J gene TRBJ2-3, with D tentatively TRBD1 (6 bases). This CDR3 is built from 12 residues. Trimming shortened V by 9 bases and J by 0 bases, and 6 bases separated the two germline ends. The germline V gene has CDR1 KGHDR and CDR2 SFDVKD.

This clonotype has a handful of counts. The chain links TRBV5-1 to TRBJ2-7, with D unresolved. The V and J ends lost 4 bases and 3 bases respectively, with 20 bases between them. CDR3 length: 16 residues. Germline V gives CDR1 SGHRS, CDR2 YFSETQ. CDR3: CASSGSGSFPLYEQYF. The CDR3 coding sequence is TGCGCCAGCAGCGGGTCAGGCTCCTTCCCTCTCTACGAGCAGTACTTC.

This sequence joins TRBV12-3 or TRBV12-4 and TRBJ1-1, with D possibly TRBD1 on 6 matching bases. Trimming stripped 6 bases from V and 5 bases from J, with 13 bases between. This CDR3 comprises 13 residues. The CDR3 here is CASRAQGTTEAFF. DNA for the CDR3: TGTGCCAGCAGGGCACAGGGAACGACTGAAGCTTTCTTT.

This chain joins TRBV7-8 and TRBJ2-1; D may match TRBD1 or TRBD2 (7 bases each). Trimming shortened V by 1 base and J by 4 bases, and 17 bases separated the two germline ends. Germline V gene data show CDR1 as SGHVS and CDR2 as FQNEAQ. The CDR3 runs 17 residues. The CDR3 loop reads CASSLGARGGTYNEQFF. DNA of the CDR3: TGTGCCAGCAGCTTAGGGGCCAGGGGGGGGACTTACAATGAGCAGTTCTTC.

The chain recombines TRBV14 with TRBJ2-7, with D perhaps TRBD1 or TRBD2 (5 bases each). Between the trimmed V and J ends, which lost 6 bases and 2 bases, there was a span of 11 bases. Germline assignment: CDR1 SGHDN and CDR2 FVKESK. This CDR3 spans 13 amino acids. CDR3 sequence reads: CASRGELAYEQYF. CDR3 DNA sequence: TGTGCCAGCAGGGGGGAGCTGGCCTACGAGCAGTACTTC. Complete variable domain (other parts from reference TRBV14 and TRBJ2-7): EAGVTQFPSHSVIEKGQTVTLRCDPISGHDNLYWYRRVMGKEIKFLLHFVKESKQDESGMPNNRFLAERTGGTYSTLKVQPAELEDSGVYFCASRGELAYEQYFGPGTRLTVT.

This clonotype came up a few times. The V call is TRBV4-2, the J call TRBJ2-1; 12 nucleotides align to TRBD2. V shed 0 bases, J shed 4 bases, and the junction held 7 bases outside the gene matches. The CDR3 runs 18 residues. Germline loops: CDR1 LGHNA, CDR2 YNFKEQ. The DNA for the CDR3 is TGTGCCAGCAGCCAAGATCGAGCCGGGACTAGCGGGTACAATGAGCAGTTCTTC. Translated: CASSQDRAGTSGYNEQFF.

This clonotype has only a few counts. CDR3 in DNA: TGTGCCAGCAGTTTTTGGGGACACGAGCAGTACTTC. Translated: CASSFWGHEQYF. The V call is TRBV12-3 or TRBV12-4, the J call TRBJ2-7; D could derive from TRBD1 or TRBD2 (5 bases each). The CDR3 extends over 12 amino acids. V gave up 3 bases and J gave up 5 bases, with 8 bases separating them.

The CDR3, as DNA: TGTGCCAGCAGGTCCACTGGGGGGGCGCCGGGTGGCTACACCTTC. It is translated as CASRSTGGAPGGYTF. The rearrangement links TRBV2 to TRBJ1-2, with D perhaps matching TRBD1 (6 bases). The CDR3 length is 15 residues. CDR1 and CDR2 (germline): SNHLY, FYNNEI. V lost 6 bases and J lost 7, with 21 bases in between. Full variable domain (outside the CDR3, taken from reference TRBV2 and TRBJ1-2): EPEVTQTPSHQVTQMGQEVILRCVPISNHLYFYWYRQILGQKVEFLVSFYNNEISEKSEIFDDQFSVERPDGSNFTLKIRSTKLEDSAMYFCASRSTGGAPGGYTFGSGTRLTVV.

This clonotype was detected only a few times. V gene TRBV5-1 combines with J gene TRBJ1-1; unclear D gene. The CDR3 is 15 residues long. Trimming shortened V by 2 bases and J by 1 base, and 12 bases separated the two germline ends. Germline CDR1 reads SGHRS; CDR2 reads YFSETQ. The CDR3 nucleotides read TGCGCCAGCAGCTTTATGTTAGATACGAACACTGAAGCTTTCTTT. It translates to CASSFMLDTNTEAFF.

This chain links TRBV9 with TRBJ2-7, with 8 positions matching TRBD1. In germline, CDR1 is SGDLS, CDR2 YYNGEE. The CDR3 runs to 15 residues. Trimming removed 4 bases from V and 1 base from J; junction bases left unmatched: 7. DNA of the CDR3: TGTGCCAGCAGCCCCCAGGACAGGGTTTCCTACGAGCAGTACTTC. This gives the protein CASSPQDRVSYEQYF.

This clonotype has only a few counts. The chain links TRBV6-5 to TRBJ2-7; no reliable D call. CDR1 is MNHEY, CDR2 SVGAGI, per germline. CDR3 size: 13 residues. V was cut by 2 bases and J by 1 base, with 6 bases left in between. CDR3 in DNA: TGTGCCAGCAGTTACGCCTGGTCCTACGAGCAGTACTTC. Protein product: CASSYAWSYEQYF.

CDR3 DNA: TGTGCCAGCAACACCCGGCTCCAGCGGAACAATGAGCAGTTCTTC. This codes for CASNTRLQRNNEQFF. V usage is TRBV6-2 or TRBV6-3 and J usage is TRBJ2-1, with TRBD2 as a possible D gene (5 bases). This CDR3 has 15 residues. V lost 7 bases to trimming and J lost 5 bases, with 18 bases between them. CDR1 MNHEY and CDR2 SVGEGT come from the germline V gene.

This rearrangement joins TRBV7-2 to TRBJ2-5; D possibly corresponds to TRBD1 (6 bases). This CDR3 comprises 16 residues. Deletions cut 1 base from V and 1 base from J, with 13 bases between. Germline V gene lookup returns CDR1 SGHTA and CDR2 FQGNSA. The CDR3 DNA sequence: TGTGCCAGCAGCTTAGAGACAGGACGCTCCCAAGAGACCCAGTACTTC. Protein: CASSLETGRSQETQYF.

The chain carries TRBV5-4 and TRBJ1-6; 11 nucleotides line up with TRBD1. The CDR3 has 17 residues. Per germline, CDR1 SGHNT and CDR2 YYREEE (reference sequence). Germline trimming cut 4 bases from V and 14 bases from J; bases unmatched to any gene: 17. CDR3: CASSPQEFGTGGPTLHF. DNA of the CDR3: TGTGCCAGCAGCCCCCAGGAGTTCGGGACAGGGGGACCGACCCTCCACTTT.

This clonotype was detected ten times or more. The rearrangement uses TRBV5-1 and TRBJ2-5, with D possibly matching TRBD1 (5 bases). CDR1 is SGHRS and CDR2 is YFSETQ in the germline V gene. V was trimmed by 2 bases and J by 3 bases, leaving 29 bases between them. The CDR3 contains 20 residues. CDR3 region: CASSFLKFDRKLHREETQYF. The DNA for the CDR3 is TGCGCCAGCAGCTTCCTCAAATTTGACAGAAAACTCCATCGAGAAGAGACCCAGTACTTC.

This clonotype was detected only a few times. DNA of the CDR3: TGTGCCAGCAGCTCGGACCTCCCAGAGACCCAGTACTTC. Translation: CASSSDLPETQYF. The chain couples TRBV7-2 to TRBJ2-5; D not certain. Trimming cost V 4 bases and J 4 bases, with 10 bases left between them. The CDR3 has 13 residues. Germline lookup yields CDR1 SGHTA and CDR2 FQGNSA. The variable domain in full, completed from reference TRBV7-2 and TRBJ2-5, reads GAGVSQSPSNKVTEKGKDVELRCDPISGHTALYWYRQSLGQGLEFLIYFQGNSAPDKSGLPSDRFSAERTGGSVSTLTIQRTQQEDSAVYLCASSSDLPETQYFGPGTRLLVL.